These 28 T cell receptor beta chains originate from one sample sequenced in a study of Ad26.COV2.S vaccination and SARS-CoV-2 variants. Treatment: 15 to 20 received Ad26.COV2.S at low or high dose, single or two shots; 5 received placebo; per-sample allocation not given. Samples came from day 63 after the first vaccine or placebo injection. Sequenced by immunoSEQ multiplex PCR; TCRdb stores in-frame clones only, minus some. The table has under 400,000 clones, around 87% seen once. This specimen was peripheral blood, taken in a trial of Ad26.COV2.S vaccine versus placebo. All receptors come from a person between 18 and 65 years old who received the Ad26.COV2.S COVID-19 vaccine or a placebo.

This clone has a handful of counts. The chain has TRBV21-1 and TRBJ2-6; the table names TRBD2, a call not compared with the DNA. TRBV21-1 is marked as a pseudogene. The CDR3 has 22 residues. CDR3 in amino acids: CASSPRTSPKPQASSGANVLTF. CDR3 sequence (DNA): TGTGCCAGCAGCCCTCGGACTAGCCCGAAACCACAAGCCTCCTCTGGGGCCAACGTCCTGACTTTC.

This clone was seen a single time. The chain carries TRBV19 and TRBJ2-3; a weak D match, TRBD1 (6 bases). The V and J ends lost 9 bases and 4 bases respectively, with 20 bases between them. The germline CDR1 and CDR2 sequences are LNHDA and SQIVND (reference sequence). The CDR3 extends over 15 amino acids. The CDR3 coding sequence is TGTGCCAGCCAATTTTCGGGACATAATCCAGATACGCAGTATTTT. This translates into CASQFSGHNPDTQYF.

This clone was seen more than once but under ten times. This rearrangement joins TRBV6-5 to TRBJ2-7; a possible D gene is TRBD2 (5 bases). Deletions cut 3 bases from V and 4 bases from J, with 16 bases between. CDR1 is MNHEY, CDR2 SVGAGI, per germline. This CDR3 comprises 15 residues. This chain's CDR3 is CASSYSGSVDYEQYF. DNA of the CDR3: TGTGCCAGCAGTTATTCGGGGAGTGTGGATTACGAGCAGTACTTC.

DNA for the CDR3: TGTGCCACCATTGGCACAGCTAAAACTAATGAAAAACTGTTTTTT. Its protein product is CATIGTAKTNEKLFF. This chain uses TRBV24-1 with TRBJ1-4; no definite D call. Trimming removed 8 bases from V and 1 base from J, with 13 bases in between. The CDR3 has 15 amino acids. Germline V gene lookup returns CDR1 KGHDR and CDR2 SFDVKD.

This rearrangement joins TRBV19 to TRBJ2-7; 9 bases map to TRBD2. The junction had 4 bases not matched to a gene; V was cut back by 1 base and J by 3 bases. Germline CDR1 and CDR2: LNHDA and SQIVND (reference sequence). The CDR3 sequence is 15 residues long. The CDR3 DNA reads TGTGCCAGTAGTATAGTGGCTAGCGGGGACTACGAGCAGTACTTC. Amino acids: CASSIVASGDYEQYF.

The rearrangement joins TRBV19 to TRBJ2-7; D is possibly TRBD1 or TRBD2 (7 bases each). CDR3 length equals 16 residues. V was trimmed by 3 bases and J by 7 bases, leaving 22 bases between them. Germline CDR1 is LNHDA and CDR2 is SQIVND (reference sequence). CDR3 nucleotide sequence: TGTGCCAGTAGTATCCCCAACAGGGGAGGGACTACGGAGCAGTACTTC. This translates into CASSIPNRGGTTEQYF.

The gene calls are TRBV9 and TRBJ1-2; 7 bases agree with TRBD1. Looked up from germline, CDR1 is SGDLS and CDR2 is YYNGEE. CDR3 size: 12 residues. Unmatched junction bases numbered 0, after V lost 3 bases and J lost 4 bases. The CDR3 loop is CASSGDSYGYTF. The CDR3 nucleotides are TGTGCCAGCAGCGGGGACAGCTATGGCTACACCTTC.

This clone was observed a handful of times. The V gene is TRBV7-6, the J gene TRBJ1-6; 7 bases are shared with TRBD1. This CDR3 contains 17 residues. J lost 9 bases, V lost 1 base, and 12 bases had no gene match. Germline-derived CDR1 and CDR2 are SGHVS and FNYEAQ. In DNA, the CDR3 is TGTGCCAGCAGCTTAGGCCGGCGGGCAGGGGGGCCTTCACCCCTCCACTTT. Residues: CASSLGRRAGGPSPLHF.

The chain joins TRBV11-3 to TRBJ2-3; D is ambiguous. The ends were cut back, 2 bases at V and 4 bases at J, with 10 bases in the middle. Per the germline V gene, CDR1 is SGHNT and CDR2 is YENEEA. The CDR3 runs to 14 residues. Written as DNA, the CDR3 is TGTGCCAGCAGCTTAAGCGCCGGGTCAGATACGCAGTATTTT. It is translated as CASSLSAGSDTQYF.

This chain connects TRBV19 to TRBJ2-3; D is possibly TRBD1 (6 bases). Germline V gene sequence: CDR1 LNHDA, CDR2 SQIVND (reference sequence). The CDR3 sequence is 16 residues long. Trimming took off 3 bases at V and 2 bases at J, with 15 bases between the two ends. The chain's CDR3 is CASSITGSPSTDTQYF. In DNA form, the CDR3 reads TGTGCCAGTAGTATCACAGGGAGCCCTTCCACAGATACGCAGTATTTT.

This sequence joins TRBV5-1 and TRBJ1-1, with 8 bases that match TRBD1. Trimming removed 4 bases from V and 4 bases from J; junction bases left unmatched: 6. The CDR3 covers 14 residues. The germline V gene has CDR1 SGHRS and CDR2 YFSETQ. The CDR3 is CASSPGGRSTEAFF. In nucleotides, the CDR3 is TGCGCCAGCAGCCCAGGGGGCCGGAGCACTGAAGCTTTCTTT.

This chain uses TRBV24-1 with TRBJ2-1; D is perhaps TRBD2 (5 bases). V lost 5 bases to trimming and J lost 5 bases, with 15 bases between them. In germline, CDR1 is KGHDR, CDR2 SFDVKD. The CDR3 has 15 residues. The CDR3 spells CATSAGSDKNNEQFF. DNA for the CDR3: TGTGCCACCAGTGCGGGTAGCGACAAGAACAATGAGCAGTTCTTC.

This clone is a singleton in its sample. This chain uses TRBV9 with TRBJ1-1; no definite D call. V was clipped by 3 bases and J by 0 bases, with 12 bases between them. The CDR3 runs to 15 residues. Germline V gene lookup returns CDR1 SGDLS and CDR2 YYNGEE. The chain's CDR3 is CASSALQTMNTEAFF. DNA of the CDR3: TGTGCCAGCAGCGCGTTACAGACCATGAACACTGAAGCTTTCTTT.

The V gene is TRBV20-1, the J gene TRBJ1-4; 7 positions match TRBD1. This CDR3 has 11 residues. Germline CDR1 and CDR2: DFQATT and SNEGSKA (reference sequence). V dropped 6 bases and J dropped 13; count of bases not matched to a gene: 8. CDR3 in DNA: TGCAGTGCCCTTCAAGGGGGCGGACTGTTTTTT. Amino acids: CSALQGGGLFF.

The V and J genes are TRBV7-2 and TRBJ1-2; 8 bases are shared with TRBD1. CDR1 and CDR2 from the germline V gene are SGHTA and FQGNSA. This CDR3 region has 15 residues. The V gene end was trimmed by 2 bases and the J gene end by 9 bases; junction bases not matched to a gene: 11. The CDR3 region is CASSLRTGQHNRYTF. Here the CDR3 DNA reads TGTGCCAGCAGCTTACGGACAGGGCAGCACAATCGCTACACCTTC.

This rearrangement joins TRBV7-8 to TRBJ1-2; TRBD1 agrees at 7 bases. Trimming at V came to 0 bases and at J to 7 bases, leaving 8 bases not matched to a gene. This CDR3 has 15 amino acids. The germline V gene encodes CDR1 SGHVS and CDR2 FQNEAQ. The CDR3 spells CASSLARQGLAGYTF. CDR3 nucleotides: TGTGCCAGCAGCTTAGCGAGACAGGGTTTGGCTGGCTACACCTTC.

The rearrangement joins TRBV13 to TRBJ1-2; D is undetermined. Trimming took 4 bases from V and 3 from J, leaving 9 bases between them. Germline V gene lookup returns CDR1 PRHDT and CDR2 FYEKMQ (reference sequence). This CDR3 region has 13 residues. The DNA for the CDR3 is TGTGCCAGCAGCTCCAGGTTGGACTATGGCTACACCTTC. Protein product: CASSSRLDYGYTF.

This clone showed up just a few times. The chain is built from TRBV4-1 and TRBJ1-5, with D hard to call. Germline CDR1 and CDR2: MGHRA and YSYEKL. The CDR3 contains 14 residues. Trimming removed 3 bases from V and 1 base from J, with 7 bases in between. CDR3 amino acids: CASSHDGSNQPQHF. In DNA form, the CDR3 reads TGCGCCAGCAGCCATGATGGAAGCAATCAGCCCCAGCATTTT.

This chain uses TRBV10-1 with TRBJ2-2, with 7 nucleotides matching TRBD1. CDR1 is WNHNN and CDR2 is SYGVQD in the germline V gene (reference sequence). Trimming cost V 4 bases and J 3 bases; bases outside gene matches: 8. This CDR3 is 16 amino acids long. The chain's CDR3 is CASSARGQRHTGELFF. In DNA, the CDR3 is TGCGCCAGCAGTGCTAGGGGACAGAGGCACACCGGGGAGCTGTTTTTT.

The rearrangement joins TRBV30 to TRBJ2-1; perhaps TRBD2 as D (6 bases). Trimming left V 4 bases short and J 2 bases short, with 18 bases between. The germline CDR1 and CDR2 sequences are GTSNPN and SVGIG (reference sequence). The CDR3 sequence is 16 residues long. As DNA, the CDR3 is TGTGCCTGGACCTCAGTGGGAGGACATACCTACAATGAGCAGTTCTTC. This gives the protein CAWTSVGGHTYNEQFF.

The chain employs TRBV5-5 and TRBJ1-5; tentative D call: TRBD1 (6 bases). Deletions cut 4 bases from V and 4 bases from J, with 12 bases between. In germline, CDR1 is SGHKS, CDR2 YYEKEE (reference sequence). The CDR3 contains 14 residues. CDR3 coding DNA: TGTGCCAGCAGCACGTCGCAGGGGAATCAGCCCCAGCATTTT. Its translation is CASSTSQGNQPQHF.

The J gene is TRBJ2-7, the V gene TRBV7-9; 7 positions agree with TRBD1. Per the germline V gene, CDR1 is SEHNR and CDR2 is FQNEAQ (reference sequence). This CDR3 is 14 amino acids long. The V gene end was trimmed by 3 bases and the J gene end by 4 bases; junction bases not matched to a gene: 6. The CDR3 nucleotides are TGTGCCAGCAGCTTTGCCGACAGGGCATACGAGCAGTACTTC. It is translated as CASSFADRAYEQYF.

Note on this clone: Other DNA sequences within the sample encode an identical CDR3. The J gene is TRBJ1-1, the V gene TRBV7-9; D possibly corresponds to TRBD1 (6 bases). Trimming removed 1 base at V and 2 bases at J, with 8 bases between. This CDR3 comprises 14 residues. CDR1 is SEHNR, CDR2 FQNEAQ, per germline (reference sequence). CDR3 bases: TGTGCCAGCAGCTTAGTCAGGGGAAACACTGAAGCTTTCTTT. Its translation: CASSLVRGNTEAFF.

The V gene is TRBV4-1, the J gene TRBJ2-7; 8 bases line up with TRBD1. This CDR3 region has 15 residues. Germline V gene sequence: CDR1 MGHRA, CDR2 YSYEKL. The V segment lost 2 bases and the J segment 3 bases; nucleotides outside the gene matches: 6. CDR3 nucleotide sequence: TGCGCCAGCAGCCAACCCGGGACAGGCAACTACGAGCAGTACTTC. Protein: CASSQPGTGNYEQYF.

The chain uses TRBV5-6 and TRBJ2-2; D is possibly TRBD1 (5 bases). Germline V gives CDR1 SGHDT, CDR2 YYEEEE. The ends were cut back, 4 bases at V and 5 bases at J, with 12 bases in the middle. CDR3 size: 14 residues. Here the CDR3 DNA reads TGTGCCAGCAGCAGGACACTCAGGACCGGGGAGCTGTTTTTT. This encodes CASSRTLRTGELFF. Together with reference TRBV5-6 and TRBJ2-2, the CDR3 gives the full variable domain: DAGVTQSPTHLIKTRGQQVTLRCSPKSGHDTVSWYQQALGQGPQFIFQYYEEEERQRGNFPDRFSGHQFPNYSSELNVNALLLGDSALYLCASSRTLRTGELFFGEGSRLTVL.

This clone was picked up a small number of times. The chain links TRBV29-1 to TRBJ2-3, with 7 bases lining up with TRBD1. Germline lookup yields CDR1 SQVTM and CDR2 ANQGSEA. Unmatched junction bases numbered 12, after V lost 6 bases and J lost 0 bases. CDR3 size: 16 residues. CDR3 sequence: CSVDGDSKTSTDTQYF. The CDR3 DNA is TGCAGCGTCGATGGGGACAGTAAGACTAGCACAGATACGCAGTATTTT.

This clone was detected only a few times. The chain combines TRBV14 with TRBJ1-6; no clear D gene. The CDR3 is made up of 13 amino acids. Germline loops: CDR1 SGHDN, CDR2 FVKESK. V was cut by 1 base and J by 3 bases, with 1 base left in between. DNA of the CDR3: TGTGCCAGCAGCCAAGTCTATAATTCACCCCTCCACTTT. It yields the protein CASSQVYNSPLHF. Filled out from reference TRBV14 and TRBJ1-6, the complete variable domain reads EAGVTQFPSHSVIEKGQTVTLRCDPISGHDNLYWYRRVMGKEIKFLLHFVKESKQDESGMPNNRFLAERTGGTYSTLKVQPAELEDSGVYFCASSQVYNSPLHFGNGTRLTVT.

The genes are TRBV10-3 and TRBJ1-2; D call uncertain. In germline, CDR1 is ENHRY, CDR2 SYGVKD. The CDR3 spans 15 residues. V was clipped by 6 bases and J by 2 bases, with 16 bases between them. The CDR3, as DNA: TGTGCCATCAGGTCTGAGGGAGGGTTAAACTATGGCTACACCTTC. This gives the protein CAIRSEGGLNYGYTF.